Listed here are 8 T cell receptor beta chains from one sample, sequenced in a study of cytomegalovirus exposure and HLA in healthy donors. The PCR contained 60 Vbeta and 13 Jbeta primers. Sequencing used immunoSEQ multiplex PCR; TCRdb keeps in-frame clones, though not all of them. Its table records 45,000 to 60,000 clones. The sample was PBMCs. Receptors originate from a woman aged 40 to 49 in good health and CMV-seronegative.

The chain's CDR3 is CASILGGNTEAFF. The CDR3, as DNA: TGTGCCAGCATCCTGGGGGGGAACACTGAAGCTTTCTTT. The chain employs TRBV28 and TRBJ1-1; TRBD1 might be the D (5 bases). The germline CDR1 and CDR2 sequences are MDHEN and SYDVKM. Deletions cut 7 bases from V and 1 base from J, with 10 bases between. CDR3 length: 13 residues.

The chain combines TRBV5-1 with TRBJ2-2; 10 bases align to TRBD1. After removal of 4 bases from V and 1 base from J, the junction contained 4 bases not matched to a gene. Germline V gene data show CDR1 as SGHRS and CDR2 as YFSETQ. This CDR3 is 16 amino acids long. The CDR3 DNA sequence: TGCGCCAGCAGCGGAGGGGACAGGGGGAACACCGGGGAGCTGTTTTTT. Translation gives CASSGGDRGNTGELFF.

Notes on this clone: Germline is not matched at one junction end, which may reflect a read error. Different DNA sequences within this sample yield the same CDR3. This chain joins TRBV30 and TRBJ1-6; a possible D gene is TRBD1 (5 bases). The germline gives CDR1 GTSNPN, CDR2 SVGIG (reference sequence). The CDR3 runs to 14 residues. The CDR3 nucleotides read TGTGCCTGGAGTGCTGGACAAGCCAATTCACCCCTACACTTT. Its translation: CAWSAGQANSPLHF.

This chain connects TRBV7-2 to TRBJ2-5; 8 positions match TRBD1. The V and J ends lost 2 bases and 5 bases, in that order; junction bases with no gene match: 10. The CDR3 has 16 residues. Germline CDR1 reads SGHTA; CDR2 reads FQGNSA. CDR3 loop: CASSLPGQEFGETQYF. CDR3 sequence (DNA): TGTGCCAGCAGCTTACCGGGACAGGAGTTCGGGGAGACCCAGTACTTC.

V usage is TRBV4-3 and J usage is TRBJ2-7, with 8 nucleotides matching TRBD2. The CDR3 is made up of 16 amino acids. CDR1 and CDR2 (germline): LGHNA, YSLEER. V shed 4 bases, J shed 3 bases, and the junction held 11 bases outside the gene matches. In DNA, the CDR3 is TGCGCCAGCAGCCCAGAGCGGGAGCCCCGCTTCTACGAGCAGTACTTC. Protein: CASSPEREPRFYEQYF.

V gene TRBV5-1 combines with J gene TRBJ2-2; 8 bases align to TRBD2. The V gene's germline CDR1 is SGHRS and CDR2 YFSETQ. This CDR3 is built from 17 residues. Trimming at V came to 4 bases and at J to 1 base, leaving 9 bases not matched to a gene. CDR3 nucleotides: TGCGCCAGCAGCCCGGGAGGGGCAGGGCTGAACACCGGGGAGCTGTTTTTT. This codes for CASSPGGAGLNTGELFF.

This sequence joins TRBV5-1 and TRBJ2-5; 11 bases fit TRBD2. Trimming took 1 base from V and 6 from J; bases not matched to a gene: 5. CDR3 length equals 15 residues. Per germline, CDR1 SGHRS and CDR2 YFSETQ. This CDR3 reads CASSLILAGVKTQYF. The CDR3 DNA reads TGCGCCAGCAGCTTGATACTAGCGGGAGTGAAGACCCAGTACTTC.

V usage is TRBV30 and J usage is TRBJ2-4, with TRBD2 identical over 13 bases. This CDR3 is built from 17 residues. Germline assignment: CDR1 GTSNPN and CDR2 SVGIG (reference sequence). V dropped 4 bases and J dropped 1; count of bases not matched to a gene: 7. The CDR3 DNA follows: TGTGCCTGGAAGCCAGGACTAGCGGGGGAGGCCAAAAACATTCAGTACTTC. Translation: CAWKPGLAGEAKNIQYF.